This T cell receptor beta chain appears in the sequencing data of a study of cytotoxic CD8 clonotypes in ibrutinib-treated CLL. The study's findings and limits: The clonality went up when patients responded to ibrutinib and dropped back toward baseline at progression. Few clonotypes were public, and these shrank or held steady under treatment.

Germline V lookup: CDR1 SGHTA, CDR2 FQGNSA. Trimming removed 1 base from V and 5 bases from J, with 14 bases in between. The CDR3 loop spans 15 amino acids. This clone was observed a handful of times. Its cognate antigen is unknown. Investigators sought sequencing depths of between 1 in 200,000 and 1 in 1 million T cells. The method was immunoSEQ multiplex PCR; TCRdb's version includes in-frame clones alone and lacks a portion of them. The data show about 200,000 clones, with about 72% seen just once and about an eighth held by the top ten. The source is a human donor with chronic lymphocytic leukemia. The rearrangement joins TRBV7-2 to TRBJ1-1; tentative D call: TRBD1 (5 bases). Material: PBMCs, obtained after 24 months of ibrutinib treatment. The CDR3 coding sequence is TGTGCCAGCAGCTTAGTAGGAGCAGGGTTGACTGAAGCTTTCTTT. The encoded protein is CASSLVGAGLTEAFF.